This record looks at one TCR beta chain sequence and its context. Its antigen remains undetermined. Base qualities are not provided; no much larger clone lies one nucleotide away. TCRbeta CDR3 regions were amplified from genomic DNA by means of the immunoSEQ Assay, a bias-controlled multiplex PCR. In the paper's pipeline: The number of nucleated cells in each sample was estimated by amplification of reference gene primers within the assay. To quantify the absolute abundance of each unique TCRbeta CDR3 rearrangement, sequence reads were collapsed and filtered. For each sample, productive Simpson clonality was calculated as the square root of Simpson's diversity index over productive rearrangements. As stored in TCRdb, this immuneACCESS dataset retains in-frame rearrangements with V and J assigned. A fraction of the clones does not appear; measured against another copy, unresolved V genes explain less than half of the discrepancy, and the remainder lacks a known reason. The V and J calls and clone size were taken over from that table, and D and trimming were inferred from the DNA. This sample is represented by under 200,000 clones; around 80% of them were singletons. Of the sample, roughly 8.6% is held by the ten largest clones.

The data were obtained in a study of blood T cell repertoires in COVID-19 (dated by TCRdb to 2020 to 2022). In the study overall: Samples covering the acute and convalescent phases of COVID-19 were provided by collaborators in the United States, Italy and Spain. The samples were drawn from two sources: the first 160 participants of the ongoing ImmuneRACE study, and over 950 subjects contributed by 6 global collaborators. The repertoires were released in a freely available public database meant as a resource for research on the immune response to SARS-CoV-2. The prospective study material was composed of cDNA or gDNA derived from T cells, B-cell-depleted T cells, or PBMCs. Deeply sampled blood TCRbeta repertoires from subjects exposed to, actively infected with, or recovered from COVID-19 were included in the dataset. Where HLA class I and class II types were available, the types were taken from metadata supplied by the sample provider, not from assay-based typing. The sample metadata nearly always contained a de-identified subject ID, COVID-19 status, age in years and sex. The paper as a whole reports these results and caveats: Clinical and demographic metadata were provided uncurated, with the amount varying by source and participant.

For this chain, trimming is 4 bases at the V end and 0 bases at the J end, and the number of junction bases without a gene match is 4. The CDR3 sequence holds 15 residues, the cysteine and phenylalanine included. Just the 45-base CDR3 DNA is kept, in frame starting at base 1. Per the germline V gene, SGHTS is the CDR1 and YDEGEE is the CDR2. Participants in the prospective study were aged 18 to 89 years, lived in about two dozen United States geographic areas, and enrolled through a virtual design. In the prospective study, cohorts were assigned on the basis of participant-reported clinical history obtained from a screening survey and a study questionnaire. Recovered participants in ImmuneRACE Cohort 3 were defined by two consecutive negative NP/OP PCR tests, clearance by a healthcare professional, or resolution of symptoms. In the prospective study, mobile phlebotomists collected whole blood, serum and a nasopharyngeal or oropharyngeal swab from each participant. Additional blood draws and questionnaires over a roughly two-month period could optionally be provided by prospective study participants. Prospective study blood samples were shipped either frozen or at room temperature before DNA extraction.

The TCR was taken from a woman in her fifties or sixties who had recovered from COVID-19. Sequencing was carried out using PBMCs or T cells enriched from blood (not recorded which). The rearrangement joined TRBV5-8 to TRBJ2-7; 10 of the junction bases match TRBD2. The CDR3 is CASSRSGRASYEQYF. The DNA sequence follows: TGTGCCAGCAGCCGGAGCGGGAGGGCCTCCTACGAGCAGTACTTC.